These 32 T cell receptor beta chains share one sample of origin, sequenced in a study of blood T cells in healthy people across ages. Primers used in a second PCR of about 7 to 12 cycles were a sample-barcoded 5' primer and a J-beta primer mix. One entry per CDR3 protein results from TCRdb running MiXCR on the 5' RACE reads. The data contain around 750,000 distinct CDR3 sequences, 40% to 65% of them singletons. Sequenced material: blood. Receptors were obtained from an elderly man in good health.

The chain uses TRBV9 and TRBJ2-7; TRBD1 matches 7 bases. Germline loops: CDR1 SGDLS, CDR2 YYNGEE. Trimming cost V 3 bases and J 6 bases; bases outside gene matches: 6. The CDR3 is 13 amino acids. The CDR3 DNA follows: TGTGCCAGCAGCGCCACAGGGGTTAGCGAGCAGTACTTC. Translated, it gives CASSATGVSEQYF.

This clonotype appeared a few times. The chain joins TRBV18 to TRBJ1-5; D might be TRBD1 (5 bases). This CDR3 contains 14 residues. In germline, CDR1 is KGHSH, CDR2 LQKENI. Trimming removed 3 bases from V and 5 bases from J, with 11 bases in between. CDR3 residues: CASSPRGGDQPQHF. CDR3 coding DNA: TGTGCCAGCTCACCGAGGGGTGGTGATCAGCCCCAGCATTTT.

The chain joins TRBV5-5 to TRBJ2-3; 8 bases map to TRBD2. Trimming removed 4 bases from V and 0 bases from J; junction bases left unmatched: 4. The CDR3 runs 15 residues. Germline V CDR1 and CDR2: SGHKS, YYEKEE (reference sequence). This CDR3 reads CASSIAGYSTDTQYF. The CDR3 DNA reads TGTGCCAGCAGCATAGCGGGGTATAGCACAGATACGCAGTATTTT.

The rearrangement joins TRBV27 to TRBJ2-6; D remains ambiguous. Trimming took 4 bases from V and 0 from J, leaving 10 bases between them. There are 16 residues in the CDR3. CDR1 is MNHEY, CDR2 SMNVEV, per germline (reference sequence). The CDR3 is CASSWAFISGANVLTF. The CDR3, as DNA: TGTGCCAGCAGTTGGGCCTTTATCTCTGGGGCCAACGTCCTGACTTTC.

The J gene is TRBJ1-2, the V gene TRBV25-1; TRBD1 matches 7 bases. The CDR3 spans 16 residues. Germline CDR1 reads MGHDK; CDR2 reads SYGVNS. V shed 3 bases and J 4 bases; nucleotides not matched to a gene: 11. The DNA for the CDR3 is TGTGCCAGCAGTGATACCAACAGGGGAGGGAGCTATGGCTACACCTTC. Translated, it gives CASSDTNRGGSYGYTF.

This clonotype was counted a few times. In DNA form, the CDR3 reads TGCAGTGCTAGTCAAACCGGCAATGAGCAGTTCTTC. Protein product: CSASQTGNEQFF. This chain joins TRBV20-1 and TRBJ2-1; D unresolved. This CDR3 has 12 residues. From germline, CDR1 is DFQATT and CDR2 SNEGSKA (reference sequence). V lost 3 bases and J lost 6, with 9 bases in between.

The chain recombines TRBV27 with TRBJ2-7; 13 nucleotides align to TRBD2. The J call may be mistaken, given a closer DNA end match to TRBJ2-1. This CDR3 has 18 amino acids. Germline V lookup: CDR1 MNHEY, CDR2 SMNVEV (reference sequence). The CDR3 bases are TGTGCCAGCAGTCTCGAACTAAGGACTAGCGGGAGTATAAATGAGCAGTTCTTC. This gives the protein CASSLELRTSGSINEQFF.

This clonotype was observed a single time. CDR3 in amino acids: CSAFDGGYGYTF. The CDR3 DNA reads TGCAGTGCTTTTGATGGGGGTTATGGCTACACCTTC. V gene TRBV20-1 combines with J gene TRBJ1-2; perhaps TRBD1 as D (5 bases). V gave up 5 bases and J gave up 5 bases, with 12 bases separating them. Germline V gene data show CDR1 as DFQATT and CDR2 as SNEGSKA (reference sequence). This CDR3 is 12 amino acids long.

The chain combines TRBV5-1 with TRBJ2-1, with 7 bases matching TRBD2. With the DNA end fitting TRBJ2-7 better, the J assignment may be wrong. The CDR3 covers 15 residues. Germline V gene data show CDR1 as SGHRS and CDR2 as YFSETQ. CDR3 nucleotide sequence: TGCGCCAGCAGCTCAACTAGCGTGTCCTACAATGAGCAGTACTTC. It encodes CASSSTSVSYNEQYF.

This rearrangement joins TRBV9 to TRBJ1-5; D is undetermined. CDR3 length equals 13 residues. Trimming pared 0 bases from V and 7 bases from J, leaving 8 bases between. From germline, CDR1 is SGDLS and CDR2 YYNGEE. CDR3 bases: TGTGCCAGCAGCGTAGAGGGCGGCCAGCCCCAGCATTTT. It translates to CASSVEGGQPQHF.

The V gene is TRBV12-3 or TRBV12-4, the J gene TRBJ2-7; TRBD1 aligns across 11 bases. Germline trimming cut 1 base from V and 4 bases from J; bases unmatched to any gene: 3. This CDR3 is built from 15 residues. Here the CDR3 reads CASSLGTGGVYEQYF. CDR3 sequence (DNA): TGTGCCAGCAGTTTAGGGACAGGGGGCGTATACGAGCAGTACTTC.

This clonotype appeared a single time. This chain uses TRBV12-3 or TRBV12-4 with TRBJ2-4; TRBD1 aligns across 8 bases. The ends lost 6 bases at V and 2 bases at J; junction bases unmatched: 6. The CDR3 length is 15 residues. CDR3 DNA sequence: TGTGCCAGCAGCCTACAGGGGGGAACCAAAAACATTCAGTACTTC. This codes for CASSLQGGTKNIQYF.

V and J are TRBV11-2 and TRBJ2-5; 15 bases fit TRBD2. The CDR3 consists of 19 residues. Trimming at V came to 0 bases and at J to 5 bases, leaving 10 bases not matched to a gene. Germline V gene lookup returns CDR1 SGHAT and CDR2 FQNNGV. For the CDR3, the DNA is TGTGCCAGCAGCTTAGATCCGACTCGGACTAGCGGGAGGGGGGAGACCCAGTACTTC. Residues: CASSLDPTRTSGRGETQYF.

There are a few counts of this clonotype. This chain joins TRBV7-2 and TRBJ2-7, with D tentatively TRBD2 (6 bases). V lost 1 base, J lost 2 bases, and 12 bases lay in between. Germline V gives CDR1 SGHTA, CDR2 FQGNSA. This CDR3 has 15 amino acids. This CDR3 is CASSLGRGLAYEQYF. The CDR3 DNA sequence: TGTGCCAGCAGCTTAGGCCGGGGGTTGGCCTACGAGCAGTACTTC. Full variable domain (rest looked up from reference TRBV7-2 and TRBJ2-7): GAGVSQSPSNKVTEKGKDVELRCDPISGHTALYWYRQSLGQGLEFLIYFQGNSAPDKSGLPSDRFSAERTGGSVSTLTIQRTQQEDSAVYLCASSLGRGLAYEQYFGPGTRLTVT.

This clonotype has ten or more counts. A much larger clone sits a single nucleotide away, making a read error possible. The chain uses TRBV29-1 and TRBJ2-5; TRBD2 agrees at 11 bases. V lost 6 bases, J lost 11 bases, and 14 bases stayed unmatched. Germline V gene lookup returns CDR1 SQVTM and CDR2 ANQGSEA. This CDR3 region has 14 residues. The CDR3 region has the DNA TGCAGCGTCGACGGGACTAGCGGCAACAATGAGCAGTACTTC. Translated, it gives CSVDGTSGNNEQYF.

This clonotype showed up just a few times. For the CDR3, the DNA is TGCAGCGTTGCGGGACTGAACTCCTACGAGCAGTACTTC. This codes for CSVAGLNSYEQYF. V is TRBV29-1 and J is TRBJ2-7, with a possible D match to TRBD2 (6 bases). Deletions cut 4 bases from V and 0 bases from J, with 10 bases between. There are 13 residues in the CDR3. Germline V gene sequence: CDR1 SQVTM, CDR2 ANQGSEA.

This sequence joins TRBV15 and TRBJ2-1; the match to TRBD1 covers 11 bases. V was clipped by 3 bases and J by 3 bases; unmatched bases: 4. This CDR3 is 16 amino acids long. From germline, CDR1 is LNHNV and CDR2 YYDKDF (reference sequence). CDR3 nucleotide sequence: TGTGCCACCAGCAGCTCCGGGACAGGGGGCTACAATGAGCAGTTCTTC. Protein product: CATSSSGTGGYNEQFF.

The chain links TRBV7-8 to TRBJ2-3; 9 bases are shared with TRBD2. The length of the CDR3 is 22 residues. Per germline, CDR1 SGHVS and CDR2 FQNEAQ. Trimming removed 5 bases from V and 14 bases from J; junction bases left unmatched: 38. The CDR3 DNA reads TGTGCCAGCAGCCCCCGCTTAGCGGGAGATCTGCATCACCTAAACGAGCACAGATACGCGTATTTT. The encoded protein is CASSPRLAGDLHHLNEHRYAYF.

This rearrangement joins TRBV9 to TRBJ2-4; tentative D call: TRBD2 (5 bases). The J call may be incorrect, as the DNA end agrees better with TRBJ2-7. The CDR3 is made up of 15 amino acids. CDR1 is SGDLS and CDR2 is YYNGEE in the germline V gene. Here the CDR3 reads CASSVASTNTYEQYF. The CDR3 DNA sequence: TGTGCCAGCAGCGTAGCCTCGACTAACACCTACGAGCAGTACTTC.

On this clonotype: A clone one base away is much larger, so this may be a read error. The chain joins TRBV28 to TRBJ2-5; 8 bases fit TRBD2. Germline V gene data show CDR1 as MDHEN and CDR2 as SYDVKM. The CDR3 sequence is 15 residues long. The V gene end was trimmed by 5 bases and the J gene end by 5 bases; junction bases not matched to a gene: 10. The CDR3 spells CASSLLAEATETQYF. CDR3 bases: TGTGCCAGCAGTCTACTAGCGGAGGCAACGGAGACCCAGTACTTC.

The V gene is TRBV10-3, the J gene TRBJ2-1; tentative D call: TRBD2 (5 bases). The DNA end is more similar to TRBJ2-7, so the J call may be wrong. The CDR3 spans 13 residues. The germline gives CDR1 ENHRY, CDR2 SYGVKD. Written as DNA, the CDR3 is TGTGCCATCAACGGAGGCCGAGACAATGAGCAGTACTTC. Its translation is CAINGGRDNEQYF.

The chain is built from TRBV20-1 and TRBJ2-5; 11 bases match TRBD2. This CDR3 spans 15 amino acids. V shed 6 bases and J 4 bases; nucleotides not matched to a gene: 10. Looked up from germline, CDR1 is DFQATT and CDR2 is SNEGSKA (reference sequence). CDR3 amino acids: CSATLAGGVTETQYF. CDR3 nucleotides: TGCAGTGCAACGCTAGCGGGAGGCGTCACAGAGACCCAGTACTTC.

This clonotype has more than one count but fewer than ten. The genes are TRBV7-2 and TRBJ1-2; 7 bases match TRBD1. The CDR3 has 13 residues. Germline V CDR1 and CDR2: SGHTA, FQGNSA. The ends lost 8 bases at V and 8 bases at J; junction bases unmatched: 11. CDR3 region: CASGIRRGLGYTF. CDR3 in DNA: TGTGCCAGCGGAATTAGGAGGGGGCTGGGCTACACCTTC.

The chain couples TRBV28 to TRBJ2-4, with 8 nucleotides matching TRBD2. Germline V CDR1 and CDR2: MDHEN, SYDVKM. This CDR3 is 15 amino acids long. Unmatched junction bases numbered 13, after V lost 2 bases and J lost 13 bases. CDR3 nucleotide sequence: TGTGCCAGCAGTTTACAAACTAGCGGCTCGAGTAGGCAGTACTTC. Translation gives CASSLQTSGSSRQYF.

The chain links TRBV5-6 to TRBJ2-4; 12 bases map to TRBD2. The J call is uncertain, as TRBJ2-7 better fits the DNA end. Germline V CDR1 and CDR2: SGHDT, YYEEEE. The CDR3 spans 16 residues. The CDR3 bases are TGTGCCAGCAGCTTGGGGACTAGCGGGATGTCCTACGAGCAGTACTTC. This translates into CASSLGTSGMSYEQYF.

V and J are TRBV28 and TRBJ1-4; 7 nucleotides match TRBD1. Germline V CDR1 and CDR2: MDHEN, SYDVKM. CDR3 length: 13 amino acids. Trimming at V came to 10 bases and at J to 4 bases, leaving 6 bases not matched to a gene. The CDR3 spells CATLQGSNEKLFF. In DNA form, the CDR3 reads TGTGCCACCTTACAGGGGAGTAATGAAAAACTGTTTTTT.

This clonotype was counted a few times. The CDR3 here is CASPGTRRRGANVLTF. In nucleotides, the CDR3 is TGTGCCAGCCCCGGGACTCGCAGGAGAGGGGCCAACGTCCTGACTTTC. The chain links TRBV25-1 to TRBJ2-6; a weak D match, TRBD2 (6 bases). Trimming cost V 8 bases and J 4 bases, with 18 bases left between them. Germline lookup yields CDR1 MGHDK and CDR2 SYGVNS. The CDR3 covers 16 residues.

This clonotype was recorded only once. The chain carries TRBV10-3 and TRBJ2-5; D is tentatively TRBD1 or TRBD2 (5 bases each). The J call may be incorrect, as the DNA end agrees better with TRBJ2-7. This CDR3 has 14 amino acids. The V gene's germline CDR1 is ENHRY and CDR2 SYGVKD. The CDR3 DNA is TGTGCCATCACCGTGGGACCTCAATCCTACGAGCAGTACTTC. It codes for CAITVGPQSYEQYF.

The CDR3 nucleotides are TGTGCCTCGTCGGAGGGGGCTTCGGAGTTCTTC. Residues: CASSEGASEFF. V and J are TRBV27 and TRBJ2-1, with D possibly TRBD1 on 7 matching bases. V lost 11 bases and J 14 bases, leaving 19 bases between the germline ends. The germline V gene has CDR1 MNHEY and CDR2 SMNVEV (reference sequence). The CDR3 covers 11 residues.

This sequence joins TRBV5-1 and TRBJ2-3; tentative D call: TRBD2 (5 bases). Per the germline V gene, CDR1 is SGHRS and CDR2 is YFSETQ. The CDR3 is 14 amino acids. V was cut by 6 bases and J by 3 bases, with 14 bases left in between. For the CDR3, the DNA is TGCGCCAGCATCGAGGGATTGGGAACAGATACGCAGTATTTT. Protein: CASIEGLGTDTQYF.

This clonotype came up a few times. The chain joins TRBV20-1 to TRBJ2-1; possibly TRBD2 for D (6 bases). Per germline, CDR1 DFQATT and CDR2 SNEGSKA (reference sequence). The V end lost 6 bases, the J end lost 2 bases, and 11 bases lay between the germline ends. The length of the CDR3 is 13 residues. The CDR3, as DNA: TGCAGTGCGGGCGGGGCCGCCTACAATGAGCAGTTCTTC. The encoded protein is CSAGGAAYNEQFF.

CDR3 loop: CSARDGGKNEQFF. CDR3 DNA: TGCAGTGCTAGAGATGGGGGTAAGAATGAGCAGTTCTTC. V gene TRBV20-1 combines with J gene TRBJ2-1; D is possibly TRBD1 or TRBD2 (5 bases each). The CDR3 length is 13 residues. V was shortened by 0 bases and J by 7 bases, with 10 bases between the two germline ends. The germline CDR1 and CDR2 sequences are DFQATT and SNEGSKA (reference sequence).